This T cell receptor (beta chain) was documented in a study of OX40 agonist ivuxolimab in advanced cancers. Study at large: Earlier anti-PD-1, anti-PD-L1 or anti-CTLA-4 therapy was permitted; under 50% had received some.

Looked up from germline, CDR1 is MNHNS and CDR2 is SASEGT. Trimming took off 1 base at V and 3 bases at J, with 15 bases between the two ends. The CDR3 totals 17 residues. Generated by immunoSEQ multiplex PCR, the TCRdb table keeps only in-frame clones and is missing some. The sample contains around 55,000 clones, roughly nine tenths of which appear only once. The receptor's source is an adult with an advanced solid tumor such as melanoma, head and neck, liver or kidney cancer. Material: CD4+ or CD8+ T cells sorted from blood, obtained in a trial of the OX40 agonist ivuxolimab. The V and J genes are TRBV6-1 and TRBJ2-2, with D perhaps matching TRBD1 or TRBD2 (7 bases each). CDR3: CASSEGEGDSYTGELFF. In nucleotides, the CDR3 is TGTGCCAGCAGTGAAGGGGAGGGGGACAGTTACACCGGGGAGCTGTTTTTT.